This passage covers 16 T cell receptor beta chains from one sample sequenced in a study of T cells in tumors after PD-1 blockade. TCRdb keeps only in-frame clones here, not all; method: immunoSEQ multiplex PCR. The sample lists around 51,000 clones, roughly 80% seen once, with about 4% in the top ten. This sample comprised PBMCs, obtained before anti-PD-1 treatment. The receptors come from a human donor with basal cell carcinoma.

This clone was counted a single time. J is TRBJ2-5 and V is TRBV2; TRBD2 matches at 7 bases. Per germline, CDR1 SNHLY and CDR2 FYNNEI. V shed 6 bases and J 3 bases; nucleotides not matched to a gene: 4. The CDR3 loop spans 13 amino acids. The CDR3 spells CASRGGREETQYF. The CDR3 bases are TGTGCCAGCAGGGGAGGGCGGGAAGAGACCCAGTACTTC.

This chain's CDR3 is CASSAQGVDTQYF. The CDR3 DNA reads as TGTGCCAGCAGTGCTCAGGGGGTCGATACGCAGTATTTT. The gene calls are TRBV28 and TRBJ2-3, with TRBD1 matching over 7 bases. V gave up 5 bases and J gave up 6 bases; unmatched junction bases: 5. The CDR3 spans 13 residues. Germline loops: CDR1 MDHEN, CDR2 SYDVKM.

The chain combines TRBV19 with TRBJ2-7; 8 bases align to TRBD1. This CDR3 is built from 13 residues. The junction had 7 bases not matched to a gene; V was cut back by 5 bases and J by 7 bases. CDR1 and CDR2 from the germline V gene are LNHDA and SQIVND (reference sequence). The DNA for the CDR3 is TGTGCCAGTAGTCCCAGGGGGCCTCGGGAGCAGTACTTC. Amino acid sequence: CASSPRGPREQYF.

The chain joins TRBV5-1 to TRBJ2-2; the D is unclear. Trimming stripped 2 bases from V and 6 bases from J, with 2 bases between. This CDR3 is 11 amino acids long. The germline V gene encodes CDR1 SGHRS and CDR2 YFSETQ. CDR3 sequence reads: CASSFSGELFF. The DNA of the CDR3 is TGCGCCAGCAGCTTCTCCGGGGAGCTGTTTTTT.

The chain carries TRBV7-2 and TRBJ1-4, with TRBD1 identical over 7 bases. V gave up 4 bases and J gave up 3 bases; unmatched junction bases: 2. Per the germline V gene, CDR1 is SGHTA and CDR2 is FQGNSA. The CDR3 contains 14 residues. CDR3 residues: CASSSGGANEKLFF. CDR3 nucleotide sequence: TGTGCCAGCAGCTCAGGGGGTGCTAATGAAAAACTGTTTTTT.

This clone was seen only a few times. The chain couples TRBV30 to TRBJ1-1; TRBD1 might be the D (6 bases). This CDR3 has 12 amino acids. The V end lost 5 bases, the J end lost 1 base, and 8 bases lay between the germline ends. CDR1 is GTSNPN, CDR2 SVGIG, per germline (reference sequence). The CDR3 coding sequence is TGTGCCTGGGACAGGCCGAACACTGAAGCTTTCTTT. Its protein product is CAWDRPNTEAFF.

This rearrangement joins TRBV19 to TRBJ2-2; a weak D match, TRBD1 (7 bases). Trimming took off 3 bases at V and 5 bases at J, with 13 bases between the two ends. This CDR3 is 15 amino acids long. CDR1 and CDR2 (germline): LNHDA, SQIVND (reference sequence). The CDR3 spells CASSIPGGRTGELFF. The CDR3 nucleotides read TGTGCCAGTAGTATTCCAGGGGGGAGGACCGGGGAGCTGTTTTTT.

This chain connects TRBV28 to TRBJ2-7; D is perhaps TRBD1 (5 bases). V was shortened by 1 base and J by 1 base, with 11 bases between the two germline ends. This CDR3 is 15 amino acids long. Germline-derived CDR1 and CDR2 are MDHEN and SYDVKM. CDR3 amino acids: CASSLFTDRSYEQYF. For the CDR3, the DNA is TGTGCCAGCAGTTTATTCACCGACAGATCCTACGAGCAGTACTTC.

This chain joins TRBV15 and TRBJ1-2; tentatively, D is TRBD1 (5 bases). This CDR3 contains 16 residues. Trimming cost V 3 bases and J 4 bases, with 18 bases left between them. The germline V gene has CDR1 LNHNV and CDR2 YYDKDF (reference sequence). The CDR3 protein is CATSRGQGQGGYGYTF. The CDR3, as DNA: TGTGCCACCAGCAGGGGGCAGGGTCAGGGAGGCTATGGCTACACCTTC.

This clone was detected only a few times. V is TRBV3-1 (or the pseudogene TRBV3-2) and J is TRBJ2-1; TRBD1 matches 9 bases. Germline V gives CDR1 LGHDT, CDR2 YNNKEL (reference sequence). The CDR3 runs 12 residues. The trim removed 5 bases at V and 9 bases at J, leaving 2 bases unmatched. The CDR3 is CASSDRGIEQFF. CDR3 coding DNA: TGTGCCAGCAGCGACAGGGGGATTGAGCAGTTCTTC.

The rearrangement links TRBV19 to TRBJ2-3; 7 nucleotides align to TRBD1. Germline V gives CDR1 LNHDA, CDR2 SQIVND (reference sequence). After removal of 4 bases from V and 5 bases from J, the junction contained 6 bases not matched to a gene. The CDR3 runs to 14 residues. The CDR3 DNA follows: TGTGCCAGTAGTACCCTAAGGACAGGAGATACGCAGTATTTT. Translating it yields CASSTLRTGDTQYF. Full variable domain (missing parts from reference TRBV19 and TRBJ2-3): DGGITQSPKYLFRKEGQNVTLSCEQNLNHDAMYWYRQDPGQGLRLIYYSQIVNDFQKGDIAEGYSVSREKKESFPLTVTSAQKNPTAFYLCASSTLRTGDTQYFGPGTRLTVL.

This chain joins TRBV7-6 and TRBJ1-3; D remains ambiguous. V was shortened by 2 bases and J by 5 bases, with 10 bases between the two germline ends. The CDR3 runs 14 residues. Germline CDR1 SGHVS, CDR2 FNYEAQ. This chain's CDR3 is CASSLSTRRNTIYF. Here the CDR3 DNA reads TGTGCCAGCAGCTTATCCACAAGGAGAAACACCATATATTTT.

The genes are TRBV2 and TRBJ2-2; 10 nucleotides agree with TRBD2. Trimming removed 6 bases from V and 6 bases from J; junction bases left unmatched: 7. The germline CDR1 and CDR2 sequences are SNHLY and FYNNEI. The CDR3 spans 15 residues. Written as DNA, the CDR3 is TGTGCCAGCAGCATCGAGCGGGGGGGAGCCGGGGAGCTGTTTTTT. Translating gives CASSIERGGAGELFF.

This sequence joins TRBV3-1 (or the pseudogene TRBV3-2) and TRBJ1-2; maybe TRBD1 (5 bases). Germline CDR1 reads LGHDT; CDR2 reads YNNKEL (reference sequence). The CDR3 is made up of 14 amino acids. Trimming took off 2 bases at V and 6 bases at J, with 13 bases between the two ends. The CDR3 coding sequence is TGTGCCAGCAGCCAACAATCTCAGGGAAATGGCTACACCTTC. Its translation: CASSQQSQGNGYTF.

DNA for the CDR3: TGTGCCAGCAGATCCCGGGGGGAGCAGTTCTTC. Translated, it gives CASRSRGEQFF. The V call is TRBV7-6, the J call TRBJ2-1; D perhaps matches TRBD2 (6 bases). Between the trimmed V and J ends, which lost 6 bases and 10 bases, there was a span of 10 bases. CDR3 size: 11 residues. Germline lookup yields CDR1 SGHVS and CDR2 FNYEAQ.

This chain links TRBV5-6 with TRBJ2-5; D unclear. Germline loops: CDR1 SGHDT, CDR2 YYEEEE. Trimming removed 2 bases from V and 5 bases from J, with 10 bases in between. CDR3 length: 13 amino acids. CDR3 nucleotide sequence: TGTGCCAGCAGCTTCGGCGCCAGGGAGACCCAGTACTTC. Translating it yields CASSFGARETQYF. The complete variable domain, with remaining parts taken from reference TRBV5-6 and TRBJ2-5, reads DAGVTQSPTHLIKTRGQQVTLRCSPKSGHDTVSWYQQALGQGPQFIFQYYEEEERQRGNFPDRFSGHQFPNYSSELNVNALLLGDSALYLCASSFGARETQYFGPGTRLLVL.